The rows below give T cell receptor beta chains drawn from one sample of a study of blood T cell repertoires in COVID-19. Clones were sequenced by immunoSEQ multiplex PCR, and TCRdb holds only the in-frame ones, with some missing. The table includes 100,000 to 150,000 clones, about four fifths detected once. Sequencing was carried out using peripheral blood. These receptors came from a woman in her forties or fifties with acute or convalescent COVID-19. CDR3s leave out the opening cysteine and the closing phenylalanine or tryptophan. The order of the fields is CDR3 protein, V gene, CDR3 length.

CDR3aa: ASSIPRQGNEQF; v_gene: TRBV19; len: 12
CDR3aa: ASSLFLRTSTDTQY; v_gene: TRBV7-2; len: 14
CDR3aa: ASSTGTGGYGYT; v_gene: TRBV6-4; len: 12
CDR3aa: ASSSVTGSNTIY; v_gene: TRBV5-1; len: 12
CDR3aa: ASSLSSENYEQY; v_gene: TRBV3-1/TRBV3-2; len: 12
CDR3aa: ATSREIQYEQY; v_gene: TRBV15; len: 11
CDR3aa: ASSMRTGSYSNQPQH; v_gene: TRBV19; len: 15
CDR3aa: ASSPRTGGSRAGELF; v_gene: TRBV19; len: 15
CDR3aa: AISLDRVNEQF; v_gene: TRBV10-3; len: 11
CDR3aa: AWSSGQGGYGYT; v_gene: TRBV30; len: 12
CDR3aa: AISRTGNTEAF; v_gene: TRBV10-3; len: 11
CDR3aa: ASIYGQGAEQY; v_gene: TRBV2; len: 11
CDR3aa: ASSLAGTFTYEQY; v_gene: TRBV11-3; len: 13
CDR3aa: ASSVYRGEEQPQH; v_gene: TRBV6-5; len: 13
CDR3aa: ASSPSGTNEKLF; v_gene: TRBV5-1; len: 12
CDR3aa: ASSIMAGTNEQF; v_gene: TRBV19; len: 12
CDR3aa: ASSARSGGSYNEQF; v_gene: TRBV7-3; len: 14
CDR3aa: ASSNEVSKETQY; v_gene: TRBV21-1; len: 12
CDR3aa: ASRKRGPDNTEAF; v_gene: TRBV6-5; len: 13
CDR3aa: AWSKAGELNYEQY; v_gene: TRBV30; len: 13
CDR3aa: ASSSMGPGNTIY; v_gene: TRBV28; len: 12
CDR3aa: ASSKLAGGGNEQF; v_gene: TRBV6-5; len: 13
CDR3aa: ASSSPGVNEKLF; v_gene: TRBV5-1; len: 12
CDR3aa: ASSRMSGGDEQY; v_gene: TRBV5-1; len: 12
CDR3aa: ASSRQGTNYGYT; v_gene: TRBV7-9; len: 12
CDR3aa: ASSGDSRGYEQY; v_gene: TRBV2; len: 12
CDR3aa: SVRDWGGSGATNEKLF; v_gene: TRBV29-1; len: 16
CDR3aa: ASRRGNEQF; v_gene: TRBV19; len: 9
CDR3aa: ASSLAQGYGYT; v_gene: TRBV7-9; len: 11
CDR3aa: ASSSAGTANYGYT; v_gene: TRBV11-1; len: 13
CDR3aa: ASSEGWQNQPQH; v_gene: TRBV6-1; len: 12
CDR3aa: ASSSARGSSRGTEAF; v_gene: TRBV5-4; len: 15
CDR3aa: ASRPTGAGEQY; v_gene: TRBV2; len: 11
CDR3aa: ASSETGTGASEQY; v_gene: TRBV9; len: 13
CDR3aa: ATSRDIQTINSPLH; v_gene: TRBV15; len: 14
CDR3aa: ASSRGQTSGYGYT; v_gene: TRBV7-9; len: 13
CDR3aa: ASSRDLSSTGELF; v_gene: TRBV14; len: 13
CDR3aa: ASSELPNNSNQPQH; v_gene: TRBV6-1; len: 14
CDR3aa: ASSLGATPLYEQY; v_gene: TRBV27; len: 13
CDR3aa: ASYTLAGVNTGELF; v_gene: TRBV19; len: 14
CDR3aa: ASSLTPLVPLH; v_gene: TRBV6-5; len: 11
CDR3aa: ASSQPPGQGNTEAF; v_gene: TRBV3-1/TRBV3-2; len: 14
CDR3aa: ASSGPGIEAGNTIY; v_gene: TRBV9; len: 14
CDR3aa: AEPTGDTEAF; v_gene: TRBV10-3; len: 10
CDR3aa: ASRTPTGGLGNTIY; v_gene: TRBV19; len: 14
CDR3aa: ASSLRTSGANTGELF; v_gene: TRBV3-1/TRBV3-2; len: 15
CDR3aa: ASSPTGGEKLF; v_gene: TRBV27; len: 11
CDR3aa: ASSYSRRDYNEQF; v_gene: TRBV6-5; len: 13
CDR3aa: ASSLVGLAGGSYNEQF; v_gene: TRBV5-1; len: 16
CDR3aa: ATTSSENTEAF; v_gene: TRBV24-1; len: 11
CDR3aa: ASTLTGALGGSSGNTIY; v_gene: TRBV11-2; len: 17
CDR3aa: ASSELSGYT; v_gene: TRBV25-1; len: 9
CDR3aa: ASSQDVDRGTEAF; v_gene: TRBV4-2; len: 13
CDR3aa: ASSPRQGASYEQY; v_gene: TRBV18; len: 13
CDR3aa: ASSLGQGIGYT; v_gene: TRBV12-3/TRBV12-4; len: 11
CDR3aa: ASSYSRGFSTDTQY; v_gene: TRBV6-5; len: 14
CDR3aa: ASSLAGTGGFTEAF; v_gene: TRBV27; len: 14
CDR3aa: ASSRTGAFEAF; v_gene: TRBV12-3/TRBV12-4; len: 11
CDR3aa: ASVRGYSNEKLF; v_gene: TRBV2; len: 12
CDR3aa: ASSESWGGYGYT; v_gene: TRBV6-1; len: 12